This T cell receptor beta chain stems from a study of human T cells and chemical hapten exposure. Study observations and caveats: More PT1 expanded TCRs went with higher patch test scores.

Per germline, CDR1 SGHAT and CDR2 FQNNGV. The CDR3 length is 17 residues. Trimming removed 0 bases at V and 0 bases at J, with 9 bases between. There are many counts of this clonotype. Its target is unknown. Time point described: patch test 3, about 24 weeks after DPC sensitization. Treatment described: therapeutic diphenylcyclopropenone sensitization with weekly scalp DPC. TCRdb re-derived calls from the RACE reads in MiXCR, one entry per CDR3 protein. The sample records tens of thousands of distinct CDR3 sequences, 8% to 10% being singletons. This rearrangement joins TRBV11-2 to TRBJ2-6; D ambiguous. The sequences come from whole blood, collected in connection with sensitization to the hapten diphenylcyclopropenone (DPC). The receptor's source is a woman aged 40 to 50 with alopecia areata. Some clones in this sample may be carry-over from other donors' samples. The CDR3 protein is CASSLEAAASGANVLTF. The CDR3 DNA reads as TGTGCCAGCAGCTTAGAGGCTGCAGCCTCTGGGGCCAACGTCCTGACTTTC.